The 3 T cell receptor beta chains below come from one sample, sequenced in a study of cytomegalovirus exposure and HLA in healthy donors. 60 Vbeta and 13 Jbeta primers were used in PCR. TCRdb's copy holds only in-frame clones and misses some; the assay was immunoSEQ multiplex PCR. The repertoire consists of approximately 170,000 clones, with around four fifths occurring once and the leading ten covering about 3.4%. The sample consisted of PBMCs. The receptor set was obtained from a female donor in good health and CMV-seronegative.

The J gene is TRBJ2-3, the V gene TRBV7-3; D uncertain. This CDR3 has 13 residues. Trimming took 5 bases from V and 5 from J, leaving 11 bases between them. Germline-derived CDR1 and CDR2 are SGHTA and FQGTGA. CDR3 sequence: CASSRPSEDTQYF. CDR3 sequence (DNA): TGTGCCAGCAGCCGCCCAAGCGAAGATACGCAGTATTTT.

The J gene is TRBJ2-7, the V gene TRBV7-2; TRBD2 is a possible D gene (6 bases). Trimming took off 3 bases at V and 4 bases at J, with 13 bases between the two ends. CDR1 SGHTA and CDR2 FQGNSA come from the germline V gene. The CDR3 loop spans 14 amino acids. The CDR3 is CASSFLGGPYEQYF. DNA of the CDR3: TGTGCCAGCAGCTTTTTAGGAGGGCCTTACGAGCAGTACTTC.

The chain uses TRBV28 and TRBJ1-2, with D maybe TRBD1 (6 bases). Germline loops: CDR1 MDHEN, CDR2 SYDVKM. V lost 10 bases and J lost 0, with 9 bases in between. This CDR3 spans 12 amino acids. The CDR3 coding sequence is TGTGCCACCTGGACAGCTAACTATGGCTACACCTTC. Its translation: CATWTANYGYTF.